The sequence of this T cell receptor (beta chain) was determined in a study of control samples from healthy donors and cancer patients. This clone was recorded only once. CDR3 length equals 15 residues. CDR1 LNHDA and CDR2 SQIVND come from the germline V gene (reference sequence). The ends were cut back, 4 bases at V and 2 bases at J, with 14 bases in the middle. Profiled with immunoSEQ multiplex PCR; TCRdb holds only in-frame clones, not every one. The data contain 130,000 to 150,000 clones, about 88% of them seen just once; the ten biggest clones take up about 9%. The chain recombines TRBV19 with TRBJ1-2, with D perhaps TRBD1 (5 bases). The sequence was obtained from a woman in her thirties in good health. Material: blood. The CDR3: CASSSSGTGNYGYTF. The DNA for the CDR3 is TGTGCCAGTAGTAGCTCCGGGACGGGGAACTATGGCTACACCTTC.